This T cell receptor (beta chain) stems from a study of type 1 regulatory T cells. About the study: T-allo10 is an in vitro-generated, Tr1-enriched CD4 T cell product specific for alloantigen. Study-level results: Compared with non-type 1 regulatory T cells, type 1 regulatory T cells showed a more restricted TCR repertoire.

A word on this clonotype: Its antigen is currently unknown.

TCRdb itself ran the reads through MiXCR, one entry per CDR3 protein. In the table there are tens of thousands of distinct CDR3 sequences, roughly 60% of which are singletons. Material for sequencing was cultured non-Tr1 T cells, either the whole culture or a sorted T cell fraction (not recorded which). The source is a human donor in good health.

The CDR3 sequence is CASSPQGTGDSEQYF. DNA of the CDR3: TGTGCCAGCTCACCCCAGGGGACAGGGGATAGCGAGCAGTACTTC. The gene calls are TRBV18 and TRBJ2-7, with 10 bases fitting TRBD1. Germline loops: CDR1 KGHSH, CDR2 LQKENI. J gave up 6 bases and V 3 bases, and 8 bases lay outside the gene matches. The CDR3 is 15 amino acids.